This is a list of T cell receptor beta chains from one sample in a study of cytomegalovirus exposure and HLA in healthy donors. TCRdb keeps only in-frame clones here, not all; method: immunoSEQ multiplex PCR. Here the sample spans around 130,000 clones, 65% to 90% being singletons. Source material: PBMCs. Receptor source: a girl aged 2 to 9 in good health and CMV-seronegative. CDR3s include the opening cysteine and the closing phenylalanine or tryptophan. D genes are given only for firm matches. The size field is filled for only some rows; it gives once, few, many or a size class.

CDR3: CASSFSGQGVVFEQFF
DNA: TGTGCCAGCAGTTTTAGCGGACAGGGAGTGGTATTCGAGCAGTTCTTC
size: .
D: TRBD1
V: TRBV27
length: 16
J: TRBJ2-1

CDR3: CASGLFDQPQHF
DNA: TGTGCTAGTGGTTTATTCGATCAGCCCCAGCATTTT
size: .
D: .
V: TRBV12-5
length: 12
J: TRBJ1-5

CDR3: CASSPTGVDTGELFF
DNA: TGTGCCAGCTCACCAACAGGGGTGGACACCGGGGAGCTGTTTTTT
size: .
D: TRBD1
V: TRBV18
length: 15
J: TRBJ2-2

CDR3: CASSFRQGVSEKLFF
DNA: TGCGCCAGCAGCTTTCGGCAGGGTGTAAGTGAAAAACTGTTTTTT
size: .
D: .
V: TRBV5-1
length: 15
J: TRBJ1-4

CDR3: CASSAWGQNTDTQYF
DNA: TGTGCCAGCAGTGCGTGGGGACAGAACACAGATACGCAGTATTTT
size: few
D: TRBD1
V: TRBV6-1
length: 15
J: TRBJ2-3

CDR3: CASSDRGYSNQPQHF
DNA: TGTGCCAGCAGTGACAGGGGATACAGCAATCAGCCCCAGCATTTT
size: few
D: .
V: TRBV6-1
length: 15
J: TRBJ1-5

CDR3: CASSERAGGPPGELFF
DNA: TGTGCCAGCAGTGAACGGGCGGGAGGGCCCCCCGGGGAGCTGTTTTTT
size: .
D: TRBD2
V: TRBV6-1
length: 16
J: TRBJ2-2

CDR3: CASSPDNQETQYF
DNA: TGTGCCAGCAGCCCGGACAATCAAGAGACCCAGTACTTC
size: once
D: .
V: TRBV7-9
length: 13
J: TRBJ2-5

CDR3: CASSPRTGGQHF
DNA: TGTGCCAGCAGTCCCCGGACAGGGGGGCAGCATTTT
size: .
D: TRBD1
V: TRBV27
length: 12
J: TRBJ1-5

CDR3: CASSLDRQNIQYF
DNA: TGCGCCAGCAGCCTGGACAGACAGAACATTCAGTACTTC
size: .
D: .
V: TRBV5-1
length: 13
J: TRBJ2-4

CDR3: CASSLFTNSYNEQFF
DNA: TGTGCCAGCAGCTTGTTCACAAACTCCTACAATGAGCAGTTCTTC
size: .
D: .
V: TRBV5-6
length: 15
J: TRBJ2-1

CDR3: CASSWGQTYEQYF
DNA: TGTGCCAGCAGTTGGGGACAGACCTACGAGCAGTACTTC
size: .
D: TRBD1
V: TRBV27
length: 13
J: TRBJ2-7

CDR3: CASSDFENSDTEAFF
DNA: TGTGCCAGCAGTGACTTCGAGAACTCGGACACTGAAGCTTTCTTT
size: .
D: .
V: TRBV2
length: 15
J: TRBJ1-1

CDR3: CASSGRDFSTEQFF
DNA: TGTGCCAGCAGCGGCCGCGACTTTTCAACTGAGCAGTTCTTC
size: .
D: .
V: TRBV7-2
length: 14
J: TRBJ2-1

CDR3: CASSLAAGISEQYF
DNA: TGTGCCAGCAGCTTAGCTGCGGGGATAAGCGAGCAGTACTTC
size: .
D: .
V: TRBV7-9
length: 14
J: TRBJ2-7

CDR3: CSVKFSSYNEQFF
DNA: TGCAGCGTTAAATTTAGCTCCTACAATGAGCAGTTCTTC
size: .
D: .
V: TRBV29-1
length: 13
J: TRBJ2-1

CDR3: CASSPRILAGVDEQFF
DNA: TGCGCCAGCAGCCCCAGGATCCTAGCGGGAGTAGACGAGCAGTTCTTC
size: .
D: TRBD2
V: TRBV5-1
length: 16
J: TRBJ2-1

CDR3: CASINRVSYEQYF
DNA: TGTGCCAGCATAAACAGGGTTAGCTACGAGCAGTACTTC
size: .
D: .
V: TRBV6-4
length: 13
J: TRBJ2-7

CDR3: CASSFSSGYEQYF
DNA: TGTGCCAGCAGCTTTTCATCGGGCTACGAGCAGTACTTC
size: .
D: .
V: TRBV7-2
length: 13
J: TRBJ2-7

CDR3: CASSGSASPRNRGLYGYTF
DNA: TGTGCCAGCTCAGGCTCAGCCTCGCCTCGAAACAGGGGCCTCTATGGCTACACCTTC
size: .
D: TRBD1
V: TRBV18
length: 19
J: TRBJ1-2

CDR3: CASSLADSSTDTQYF
DNA: TGTGCCAGCAGTTTAGCGGATTCTAGCACAGATACGCAGTATTTT
size: .
D: .
V: TRBV28
length: 15
J: TRBJ2-3

CDR3: CAWGLGQGYTF
DNA: TGTGCCTGGGGTCTTGGGCAAGGCTACACCTTC
size: .
D: .
V: TRBV30
length: 11
J: TRBJ1-2

CDR3: CASSLWRQGEDEQYF
DNA: TGTGCCAGCAGTTTATGGCGCCAGGGGGAGGACGAGCAGTACTTC
size: .
D: .
V: TRBV27
length: 15
J: TRBJ2-7

CDR3: CASSVGGGTSDYEQYF
DNA: TGTGCCAGCAGCGTAGGGGGCGGGACCTCCGACTACGAGCAGTACTTC
size: .
D: .
V: TRBV9
length: 16
J: TRBJ2-7

CDR3: CSSSFELNTEAFF
DNA: TGTTCCAGCAGCTTCGAACTAAACACTGAAGCTTTCTTT
size: .
D: .
V: TRBV7-9
length: 13
J: TRBJ1-1

CDR3: CSVEGGAGGTDTQYF
DNA: TGCAGCGTTGAAGGGGGAGCGGGGGGCACAGATACGCAGTATTTT
size: .
D: TRBD2
V: TRBV29-1
length: 15
J: TRBJ2-3

CDR3: CSGAGGSTDTQYF
DNA: TGCAGCGGTGCGGGGGGTTCCACAGATACGCAGTATTTT
size: .
D: TRBD2
V: TRBV29-1
length: 13
J: TRBJ2-3